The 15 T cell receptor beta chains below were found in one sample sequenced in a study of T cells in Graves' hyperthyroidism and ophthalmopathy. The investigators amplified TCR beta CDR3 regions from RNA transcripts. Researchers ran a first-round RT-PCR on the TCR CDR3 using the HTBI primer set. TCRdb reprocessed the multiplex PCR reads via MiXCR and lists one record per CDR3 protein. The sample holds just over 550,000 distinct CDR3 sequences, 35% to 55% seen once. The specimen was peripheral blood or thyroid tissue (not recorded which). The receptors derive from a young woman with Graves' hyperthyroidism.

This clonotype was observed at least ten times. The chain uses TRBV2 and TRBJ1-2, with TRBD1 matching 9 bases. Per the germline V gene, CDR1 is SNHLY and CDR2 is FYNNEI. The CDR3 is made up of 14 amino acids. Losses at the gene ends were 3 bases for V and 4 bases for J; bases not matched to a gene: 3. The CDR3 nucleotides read TGTGCCAGCAGTGAGGGACAGGGAGGCTATGGCTACACCTTC. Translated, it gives CASSEGQGGYGYTF.

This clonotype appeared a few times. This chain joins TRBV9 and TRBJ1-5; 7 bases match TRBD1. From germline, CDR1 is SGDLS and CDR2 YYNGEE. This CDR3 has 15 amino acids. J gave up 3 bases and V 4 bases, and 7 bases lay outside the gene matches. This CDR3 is CASSRRDSFNQPQHF. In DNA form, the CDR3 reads TGTGCCAGCAGCCGACGGGACAGTTTCAATCAGCCCCAGCATTTT.

CDR3 protein: CASSPEWGGHSPLHF. CDR3 DNA sequence: TGTGCCAGCAGCCCCGAGTGGGGAGGGCATTCACCCCTCCACTTT. The V call is TRBV7-2, the J call TRBJ1-6; D is undetermined. Trimming pared 5 bases from V and 8 bases from J, leaving 16 bases between. The germline V gene has CDR1 SGHTA and CDR2 FQGNSA. The CDR3 totals 15 residues.

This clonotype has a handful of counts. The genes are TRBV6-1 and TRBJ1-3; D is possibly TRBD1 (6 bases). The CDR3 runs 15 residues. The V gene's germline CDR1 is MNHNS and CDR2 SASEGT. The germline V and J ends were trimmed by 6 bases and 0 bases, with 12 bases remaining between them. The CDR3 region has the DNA TGTGCCAGCAGCCCCAACAGGGACTCTGGAAACACCATATATTTT. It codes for CASSPNRDSGNTIYF.

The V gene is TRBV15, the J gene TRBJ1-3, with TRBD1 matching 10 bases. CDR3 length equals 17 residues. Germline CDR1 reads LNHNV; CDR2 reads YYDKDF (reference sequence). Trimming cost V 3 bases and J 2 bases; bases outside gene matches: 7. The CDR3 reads CATSRDRGGFTGNTIYF. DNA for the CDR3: TGTGCCACCAGCAGGGACAGGGGGGGATTCACTGGAAACACCATATATTTT.

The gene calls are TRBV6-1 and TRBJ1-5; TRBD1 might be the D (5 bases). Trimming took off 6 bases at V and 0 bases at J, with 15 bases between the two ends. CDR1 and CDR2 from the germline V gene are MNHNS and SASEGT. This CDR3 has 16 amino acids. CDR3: CASSASGADSNQPQHF. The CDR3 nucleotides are TGTGCCAGCAGCGCCTCCGGGGCAGATAGCAATCAGCCCCAGCATTTT.

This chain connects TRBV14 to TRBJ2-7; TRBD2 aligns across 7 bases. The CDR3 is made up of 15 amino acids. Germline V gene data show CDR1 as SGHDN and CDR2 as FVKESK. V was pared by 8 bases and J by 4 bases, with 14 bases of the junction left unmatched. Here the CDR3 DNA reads TGTGCCAGCCCGGGGGATACCGTCGGGAGGTACGAGCAGTACTTC. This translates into CASPGDTVGRYEQYF.

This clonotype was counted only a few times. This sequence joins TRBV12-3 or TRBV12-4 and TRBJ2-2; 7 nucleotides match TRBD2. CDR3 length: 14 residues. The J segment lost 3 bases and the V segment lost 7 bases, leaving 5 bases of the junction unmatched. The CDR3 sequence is CASISGKDTGELFF. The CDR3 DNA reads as TGTGCCAGCATCAGCGGGAAGGACACCGGGGAGCTGTTTTTT.

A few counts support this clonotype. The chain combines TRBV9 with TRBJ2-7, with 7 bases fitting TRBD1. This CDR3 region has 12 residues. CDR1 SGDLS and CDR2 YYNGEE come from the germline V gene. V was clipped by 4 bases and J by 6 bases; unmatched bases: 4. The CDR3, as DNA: TGTGCCAGCAGCTCAGACAGGGCCGAGCAGTACTTC. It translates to CASSSDRAEQYF.

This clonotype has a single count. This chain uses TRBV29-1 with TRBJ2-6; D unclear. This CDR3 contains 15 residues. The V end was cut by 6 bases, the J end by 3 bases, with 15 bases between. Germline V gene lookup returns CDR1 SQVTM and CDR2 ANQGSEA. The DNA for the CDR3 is TGCAGCGTAGTCTCAGGTTCGAGTGGGGCCAACGTCCTGACTTTC. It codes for CSVVSGSSGANVLTF.

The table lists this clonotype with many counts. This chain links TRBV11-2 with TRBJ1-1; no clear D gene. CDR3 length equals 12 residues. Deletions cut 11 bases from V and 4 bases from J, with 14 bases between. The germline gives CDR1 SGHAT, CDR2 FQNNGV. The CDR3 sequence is CAGNSVGTEAFF. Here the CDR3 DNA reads TGTGCCGGCAATAGTGTGGGCACTGAAGCTTTCTTT.

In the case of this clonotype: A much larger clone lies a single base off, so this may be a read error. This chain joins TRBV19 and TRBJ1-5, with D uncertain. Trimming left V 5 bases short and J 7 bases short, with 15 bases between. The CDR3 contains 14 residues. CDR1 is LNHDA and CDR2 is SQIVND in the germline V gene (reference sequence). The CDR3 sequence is CASSLSTVVQPQHF. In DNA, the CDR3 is TGTGCCAGTAGTCTTTCCACAGTGGTCCAGCCCCAGCATTTT.

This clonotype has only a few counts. CDR3 region: CASVAAIWKSYEQYF. CDR3 DNA sequence: TGTGCCAGCGTGGCAGCAATTTGGAAATCCTACGAGCAGTACTTC. The chain links TRBV7-2 to TRBJ2-7; the D is unclear. Germline V gene lookup returns CDR1 SGHTA and CDR2 FQGNSA. This CDR3 region has 15 residues. The germline V and J ends were trimmed by 8 bases and 1 base, with 18 bases remaining between them. Filled out from reference TRBV7-2 and TRBJ2-7, the complete variable domain reads GAGVSQSPSNKVTEKGKDVELRCDPISGHTALYWYRQSLGQGLEFLIYFQGNSAPDKSGLPSDRFSAERTGGSVSTLTIQRTQQEDSAVYLCASVAAIWKSYEQYFGPGTRLTVT.

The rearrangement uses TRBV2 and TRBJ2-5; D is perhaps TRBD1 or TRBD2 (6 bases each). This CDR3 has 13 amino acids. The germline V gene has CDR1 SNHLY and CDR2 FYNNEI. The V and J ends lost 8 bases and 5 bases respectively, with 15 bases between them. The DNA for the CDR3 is TGTGCCAGCGGAGGGGGAGTCTTGGAGACCCAGTACTTC. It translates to CASGGGVLETQYF.

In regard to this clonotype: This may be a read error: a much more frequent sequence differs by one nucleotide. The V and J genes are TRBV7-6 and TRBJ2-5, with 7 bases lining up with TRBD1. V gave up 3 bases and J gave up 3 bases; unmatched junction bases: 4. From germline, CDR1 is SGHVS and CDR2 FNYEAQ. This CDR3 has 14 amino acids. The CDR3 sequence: CASSFGQAEETQYF. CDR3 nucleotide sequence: TGTGCCAGCAGCTTCGGACAGGCAGAAGAGACCCAGTACTTC.